The next 5 T cell receptor beta chains were all read from a single sample in a study of blood T cells in healthy people across ages (dated by TCRdb to 2014 to 2015). The library was obtained by 5' RACE. Sequencing used an Illumina HiSeq 2500. A second roughly 6 to 12 cycle PCR used a sample-barcoded 5' primer and a J-beta primer mix. TCRdb's own reprocessing of the public reads used fastp at Q25 and MiXCR and kept productive beta chains. Entries are consolidated by CDR3 protein sequence, retaining the most common genes and DNA. The sample data list 600,000 to 1,000,000 distinct CDR3 sequences, and 20% to 25% of these were observed just once. In total, the top ten clones hold 3.7% of the sample. These data were also filed under a second study, of T cells of mothers and their children.

The sample consisted of blood. The source is a boy aged 5-17 years in good health.

The rearrangement links TRBV18 to TRBJ2-7; no definite D call. The CDR3 runs 14 residues. Trimming left V 2 bases short and J 0 bases short, with 8 bases between. Looked up from germline, CDR1 is KGHSH and CDR2 is LQKENI. For the CDR3, the DNA is TGTGCCAGCTCACCAACCCAAACCTCCTACGAGCAGTACTTC. Protein sequence: CASSPTQTSYEQYF.

This clonotype was counted a few times. The chain uses TRBV3-1 and TRBJ1-2; D possibly corresponds to TRBD1 (6 bases). CDR1 and CDR2 (germline): LGHDT, YNNKEL (reference sequence). The V and J ends lost 6 bases and 7 bases respectively, with 18 bases between them. The CDR3 covers 14 residues. CDR3: CASSPTGDRRGYTF. In DNA, the CDR3 is TGTGCCAGCAGTCCGACAGGAGACCGTCGTGGCTACACCTTC. Filled out from reference TRBV3-1 and TRBJ1-2, the complete variable domain reads DTAVSQTPKYLVTQMGNDKSIKCEQNLGHDTMYWYKQDSKKFLKIMFSYNNKELIINETVPNRFSPKSPDKAHLNLHINSLELGDSAVYFCASSPTGDRRGYTFGSGTRLTVV.

This clonotype appeared a few times. The chain links TRBV5-1 to TRBJ2-5; D call uncertain. This CDR3 contains 15 residues. The V end was cut by 1 base, the J end by 5 bases, with 15 bases between. Per germline, CDR1 SGHRS and CDR2 YFSETQ. CDR3 nucleotide sequence: TGCGCCAGCAGCTTGAGTAGGCTGAGTGCGGAGACCCAGTACTTC. It codes for CASSLSRLSAETQYF.

This clonotype was counted a few times. The J gene is TRBJ2-1, the V gene TRBV15, with 10 bases that match TRBD2. This CDR3 is built from 16 residues. Germline V lookup: CDR1 LNHNV, CDR2 YYDKDF (reference sequence). The junction had 11 bases not matched to a gene; V was cut back by 4 bases and J by 8 bases. CDR3 sequence reads: CATSTLKAGGVDEQFF. DNA of the CDR3: TGTGCCACCAGCACATTGAAAGCGGGGGGGGTGGATGAGCAGTTCTTC.

This clonotype was counted a few times. This chain connects TRBV7-2 to TRBJ1-6; 7 bases agree with TRBD1. Germline CDR1 and CDR2: SGHTA and FQGNSA. The CDR3 runs to 14 residues. Trimming cost V 5 bases and J 5 bases; bases outside gene matches: 3. In DNA form, the CDR3 reads TGTGCCAGCAGCAGTAGGGGGCATAATTCACCCCTCCACTTT. This gives the protein CASSSRGHNSPLHF.